This T cell receptor beta chain was profiled in a study of CD8 T cells in ankylosing spondylitis. Regarding the study as a whole: Within ankylosing spondylitis blood, a TCR beta motif made up of roughly eight highly homologous variants appeared to be characteristic. Earlier work had already found some motif variants in reactive arthritis synovial fluid and blood. Reportedly, disease-linked clones are significantly enriched in ankylosing spondylitis patients' matched synovial fluid. In peripheral blood, disease-linked CD8+ clones occurred at relatively low frequencies.

CDR1 is MNHEY and CDR2 is SMNVEV in the germline V gene (reference sequence). V shed 6 bases, J shed 7 bases, and the junction held 11 bases outside the gene matches. The CDR3 is made up of 17 amino acids. Making use of molecular barcodes, quantitative 5'-RACE generated TCR beta libraries. TCRdb reprocessed the 5' RACE reads via MiXCR and lists one record per CDR3 protein. The repertoire consists of some 700,000 distinct CDR3 sequences, with under 20% occurring once and the leading ten covering over 15%. There are a few counts of this clonotype. Its antigen is undetermined. This clonotype was obtained from a male donor with ankylosing spondylitis. Material: blood, either unsorted or a sorted T cell fraction (not recorded which). This chain joins TRBV27 and TRBJ2-2; 13 nucleotides agree with TRBD2. CDR3 nucleotides: TGTGCCAGCAGAGGACTAGCGGGAGATATAACTGGCGGGGAGCTGTTTTTT. It encodes CASRGLAGDITGGELFF.